This T cell receptor (beta chain) was recorded in a study of human T cells and chemical hapten exposure. TCRdb re-analysed the RACE reads in MiXCR, keeping a single row per CDR3 protein. The sample contains about 360,000 distinct CDR3 sequences, 6% to 8.5% of which appear only once. The ends were cut back, 0 bases at V and 3 bases at J, with 15 bases in the middle. There are 16 residues in the CDR3. Looked up from germline, CDR1 is MNHEY and CDR2 is SVGAGI. The time point is: patch test 1, 2 weeks after DPC sensitization. Regarding treatment: therapeutic diphenylcyclopropenone sensitization with weekly scalp DPC. Blood collection took place prior to placing each patch test. Sample donors consisted of patients with alopecia, aged 18 to 70 years, who were suitable for DPC. This clonotype showed up many times.

Sequences were derived from whole blood, sampled in connection with sensitization to the hapten diphenylcyclopropenone (DPC). This chain uses TRBV6-5 with TRBJ2-7; D not certain. The clonotype originates from a woman under 30 with alopecia areata. Some clones in this sample may be carry-over from other donors' samples. The CDR3 here is CASSYSLGAESYEQYF. CDR3 bases: TGTGCCAGCAGTTACTCCCTGGGCGCGGAAAGCTACGAGCAGTACTTC.